Detailed here is one T cell receptor beta chain. The sample is drawn from a study of blood T cell dynamics during melanoma immunotherapy. As for time point: pre-treatment baseline. Prior systemic cancer therapy, immunosuppressant use and other active malignancies excluded patients. Trimming stripped 2 bases from V and 4 bases from J, with 6 bases between. Germline lookup yields CDR1 SGHAT and CDR2 FQNNGV. The CDR3 extends over 12 amino acids. Clones were read by immunoSEQ multiplex PCR, and TCRdb kept only the in-frame ones, dropping some. The sample lists under 15,000 clones; approximately 86% were seen once.

This TCR was recovered from a human donor with melanoma. The sample was blood, taken from a patient treated with checkpoint blockade. The rearrangement uses TRBV11-2 and TRBJ2-7, with D possibly matching TRBD1 (6 bases). CDR3 DNA sequence: TGTGCCAGCAGCTTACAGGGGTACGAGCAGTACTTC. This codes for CASSLQGYEQYF.